These 2 T cell receptor beta chains were sequenced from one sample in a study of early T cells in non-severe SARS-CoV-2 infection. TCRdb reprocessed the 5' RACE reads via MiXCR and lists one record per CDR3 protein. The sample lists around 30,000 distinct CDR3 sequences, approximately 5.3% occurring once. The sample consisted of whole blood. These receptors came from an adult who was a healthcare worker with PCR-confirmed SARS-CoV-2 infection or an uninfected control (not recorded which).

V and J are TRBV19 and TRBJ1-5; D remains ambiguous. The germline V gene has CDR1 LNHDA and CDR2 SQIVND (reference sequence). Trimming pared 7 bases from V and 0 bases from J, leaving 7 bases between. The CDR3 runs to 13 residues. The CDR3 nucleotides are TGTGCCAGTACTGGTAATAGCAATCAGCCCCAGCATTTT. Encoded protein: CASTGNSNQPQHF.

This clonotype was recorded at least ten times. V gene TRBV30 combines with J gene TRBJ1-4, with D perhaps TRBD1 (5 bases). The CDR3 is made up of 14 amino acids. Germline CDR1 GTSNPN, CDR2 SVGIG (reference sequence). The CDR3 nucleotides are TGTGCGACGACATGGGGGAGGGTAATTGAAAAACTGTTTTTT. This translates into CATTWGRVIEKLFF.